This TCR beta chain was captured in a study of cytomegalovirus exposure and HLA in healthy donors. Findings and caveats of the study: Later, an analysis found that common viral pathogens appeared to be linked with several of the most significant clusters. The later analysis indicated that the majority of CMV-associated TCR beta chains appeared HLA-restricted.

PCR employed 60 Vbeta and 13 Jbeta primers. Using immunoSEQ multiplex PCR, the repertoire was profiled, and TCRdb retains in-frame clones only, with some absent. The sample yields 130,000 to 150,000 clones, around 72% seen once. As for this clone: The antigen remains unidentified.

V lost 2 bases, J lost 4 bases, and 14 bases lay in between. The V gene's germline CDR1 is MNHEY and CDR2 SMNVEV (reference sequence). The length of the CDR3 is 15 residues. The chain carries TRBV27 and TRBJ1-1; D may be TRBD1 (6 bases). This receptor was taken from a human donor in good health. Input material: PBMCs. The CDR3 DNA follows: TGTGCCAGCAGTTTAAGTCAGGGGAGGGTCACTGAAGCTTTCTTT. Amino acid sequence: CASSLSQGRVTEAFF.